This T cell receptor (beta chain) was observed in a study of T cells in localized non-small cell lung cancer. Only in-frame clones appear in the TCRdb table, and some are missing; sequencing was by immunoSEQ multiplex PCR. The sample contains tens of thousands of clones, about four fifths of which appear only once. Study outcomes and limitations: There was an association of higher blood T cell density with longer overall survival. Compared with tumor, uninvolved adjacent lung displayed greater T cell clonality, ranking highest overall. Across samples, adjacent lung featured a median 57 of the top 100 tumor clones. Because only a single region of the tumor was sequenced, heterogeneity remains possible.

V lost 6 bases and J 2 bases, leaving 10 bases between the germline ends. The CDR3 extends over 13 amino acids. Germline CDR1 and CDR2: MNHEY and SVGAGI. Comment on this clone: Antigen: not known.

This TCR derives from a female donor older than 55 with stage I lung adenocarcinoma. The chain joins TRBV6-5 to TRBJ1-1; D is perhaps TRBD1 (6 bases). The sample here was peripheral blood, taken before any cancer treatment. The CDR3 region is CASSEGDNTEAFF. The DNA of the CDR3 is TGTGCCAGCAGCGAGGGGGACAACACTGAAGCTTTCTTT.